What follows are 8 T cell receptor beta chains derived from one specimen sequenced in a study of persistence of HIV-infected CD4 T cells. Overlapping HIV-1 Gag 15-mer peptides at 0.95 to 1 ug per peptide per mL were used. Memory cells lacking CD40L and CD69 with high CD45RO were sorted. What these receptors recognize is not known. This was the immunoSEQ version 4 assay in survey mode. Using immunoSEQ multiplex PCR, the repertoire was profiled, and TCRdb retains in-frame clones only, with some absent. The sample has about 43,000 clones; approximately 80% are singletons. The material was CD4+ T cells sorted from PBMCs after approximately 20-hour stimulation, obtained from a patient who received antiretroviral therapy. The receptors originated from an adult man with HIV who was CMV-seropositive.

The V call is TRBV19, the J call TRBJ1-6, with TRBD1 as a possible D gene (6 bases). The CDR3 extends over 15 amino acids. V was clipped by 0 bases and J by 6 bases, with 9 bases between them. Germline-derived CDR1 and CDR2 are LNHDA and SQIVND (reference sequence). The CDR3 is CASSIESGVNSPLHF. Here the CDR3 DNA reads TGTGCCAGTAGTATAGAGTCAGGGGTTAATTCACCCCTCCACTTT.

This sequence joins TRBV4-3 and TRBJ1-2; D remains ambiguous. CDR1 LGHNA and CDR2 YSLEER come from the germline V gene. The V and J ends lost 0 bases and 6 bases respectively, with 11 bases between them. The CDR3 covers 14 residues. The CDR3 nucleotides are TGCGCCAGCAGCCAAGATCTCTCCTCAGATGGCTACACCTTC. This translates into CASSQDLSSDGYTF.

The rearrangement uses TRBV7-9 and TRBJ1-1, with D possibly being TRBD1 (6 bases). Trimming removed 8 bases from V and 0 bases from J, with 10 bases in between. The CDR3 sequence is 13 residues long. CDR1 and CDR2 from the germline V gene are SEHNR and FQNEAQ (reference sequence). This CDR3 is CASRTAMNTEAFF. The DNA for the CDR3 is TGTGCCAGCCGGACAGCTATGAACACTGAAGCTTTCTTT.

CDR3 in amino acids: CASINTGTGGFPEAFF. The CDR3 DNA reads as TGCGCCAGCATAAATACCGGGACGGGGGGTTTCCCTGAAGCTTTCTTT. V usage is TRBV4-1 and J usage is TRBJ1-1; weak D call: TRBD1 (5 bases). There are 16 residues in the CDR3. The V gene lost 7 bases and the J gene lost 6 bases, with 24 bases spanning the gap. Germline assignment: CDR1 MGHRA and CDR2 YSYEKL.

The V and J genes are TRBV11-3 and TRBJ2-2; TRBD2 is a possible D gene (6 bases). Germline V gene lookup returns CDR1 SGHNT and CDR2 YENEEA. The CDR3 spans 15 residues. Deletions cut 4 bases from V and 4 bases from J, with 13 bases between. The CDR3 bases are TGTGCCAGCAGCTCCGCGGGGTTCTCCACCGGGGAGCTGTTTTTT. This sequence encodes CASSSAGFSTGELFF.

The chain uses TRBV2 and TRBJ1-1; no definite D call. Germline V gene sequence: CDR1 SNHLY, CDR2 FYNNEI. The CDR3 is made up of 14 amino acids. V lost 8 bases and J 0 bases, leaving 13 bases between the germline ends. CDR3 bases: TGTGCCAGCCCTAGTGCTAACATGAACACTGAAGCTTTCTTT. Translation: CASPSANMNTEAFF.

The V and J genes are TRBV9 and TRBJ1-3; no firm D call. V was shortened by 2 bases and J by 4 bases, with 10 bases between the two germline ends. This CDR3 is 14 amino acids long. The germline V gene encodes CDR1 SGDLS and CDR2 YYNGEE. The DNA for the CDR3 is TGTGCCAGCAGCGTTACCTTTGGGGGAAACACCATATATTTT. It specifies CASSVTFGGNTIYF.

V gene TRBV5-1 combines with J gene TRBJ2-2; D possibly matches TRBD1 or TRBD2 (5 bases each). The CDR3 length is 18 residues. CDR1 is SGHRS, CDR2 YFSETQ, per germline. V gave up 4 bases and J gave up 4 bases, with 23 bases separating them. The CDR3 spells CASSPSHDSQGSTGELFF. For the CDR3, the DNA is TGCGCCAGCAGCCCCTCCCACGACAGCCAAGGGAGCACCGGGGAGCTGTTTTTT. Drawing the rest from reference TRBV5-1 and TRBJ2-2, the complete variable domain is KAGVTQTPRYLIKTRGQQVTLSCSPISGHRSVSWYQQTPGQGLQFLFEYFSETQRNKGNFPGRFSGRQFSNSRSEMNVSTLELGDSALYLCASSPSHDSQGSTGELFFGEGSRLTVL.